Listed here are 20 T cell receptor beta chains from one sample, sequenced in a study of cytomegalovirus exposure and HLA in healthy donors. Primers included in the PCR were 60 Vbeta and 13 Jbeta primers. Clones were sequenced by immunoSEQ multiplex PCR, and TCRdb holds only the in-frame ones, with some missing. The sample has about 190,000 clones, roughly four fifths seen once. The source material was PBMCs. The receptors come from a woman aged 25 to 39 in good health and CMV-seronegative.

The chain carries TRBV13 and TRBJ2-5, with 7 bases matching TRBD2. Germline V gene sequence: CDR1 PRHDT, CDR2 FYEKMQ (reference sequence). V gave up 3 bases and J gave up 2 bases; unmatched junction bases: 9. The CDR3 spans 16 residues. The CDR3 DNA sequence: TGTGCCAGCAGCTTGCACCTCATCGGGGGGCAAGAGACCCAGTACTTC. Its translation: CASSLHLIGGQETQYF.

There are a few counts of this clone. The chain combines TRBV27 with TRBJ1-5; TRBD1 matches 7 bases. V shed 4 bases and J 5 bases; nucleotides not matched to a gene: 8. Germline V gives CDR1 MNHEY, CDR2 SMNVEV (reference sequence). This CDR3 is built from 15 residues. The DNA of the CDR3 is TGTGCCAGCAGTTGGGCGGCGCAGGGGGATCAGCCCCAGCATTTT. It translates to CASSWAAQGDQPQHF.

The rearrangement links TRBV29-1 to TRBJ2-5; no firm D call. CDR3 size: 11 residues. Trimming left V 3 bases short and J 5 bases short, with 7 bases between. CDR1 is SQVTM and CDR2 is ANQGSEA in the germline V gene. DNA of the CDR3: TGCAGCGTTGAGAGCGTGGAGACCCAGTACTTC. This codes for CSVESVETQYF. The complete variable domain, with remaining parts taken from reference TRBV29-1 and TRBJ2-5, reads SAVISQKPSRDICQRGTSLTIQCQVDSQVTMMFWYRQQPGQSLTLIATANQGSEATYESGFVIDKFPISRPNLTFSTLTVSNMSPEDSSIYLCSVESVETQYFGPGTRLLVL.

The V gene is TRBV14, the J gene TRBJ2-5, with D possibly matching TRBD2 (5 bases). The last part of the DNA fits TRBJ2-7 better; the J call may be wrong. This CDR3 spans 15 amino acids. Looked up from germline, CDR1 is SGHDN and CDR2 is FVKESK. The CDR3 region is CASSRSTGITYEQYF. The CDR3 region has the DNA TGTGCCAGCAGCCGATCCACCGGGATCACCTACGAGCAGTACTTC.

In its sample, this clone was seen once. The genes are TRBV28 and TRBJ1-2; D gene uncertain. Germline lookup yields CDR1 MDHEN and CDR2 SYDVKM. The CDR3 runs to 13 residues. The V gene lost 8 bases and the J gene lost 3 bases, with 13 bases spanning the gap. Written as DNA, the CDR3 is TGTGCCAGCTCTACGTCCACCTACTATGGCTACACCTTC. Translation gives CASSTSTYYGYTF.

This clone was recorded many times. The chain links TRBV11-2 to TRBJ2-7; 7 bases are shared with TRBD2. The V segment lost 5 bases and the J segment 6 bases; nucleotides outside the gene matches: 4. CDR1 is SGHAT and CDR2 is FQNNGV in the germline V gene. The CDR3 extends over 12 amino acids. The CDR3 DNA is TGTGCCAGCAGCCCAGCGGGACGCGAGCAGTACTTC. As protein: CASSPAGREQYF.

In its sample, this clone was seen a few times. The chain uses TRBV5-1 and TRBJ2-1, with TRBD1 matching over 12 bases. From germline, CDR1 is SGHRS and CDR2 YFSETQ. The trim removed 0 bases at V and 6 bases at J, leaving 10 bases unmatched. The CDR3 runs 18 residues. DNA of the CDR3: TGCGCCAGCAGCTTGGCGGGGACAGGGGGCTCTTTTGGCAATGAGCAGTTCTTC. Residues: CASSLAGTGGSFGNEQFF. Together with reference TRBV5-1 and TRBJ2-1, the CDR3 gives the full variable domain: KAGVTQTPRYLIKTRGQQVTLSCSPISGHRSVSWYQQTPGQGLQFLFEYFSETQRNKGNFPGRFSGRQFSNSRSEMNVSTLELGDSALYLCASSLAGTGGSFGNEQFFGPGTRLTVL.

The rearrangement joins TRBV18 to TRBJ1-4; weak D call: TRBD1 (5 bases). CDR1 and CDR2 (germline): KGHSH, LQKENI. The CDR3 sequence is 14 residues long. Trimming stripped 6 bases from V and 7 bases from J, with 15 bases between. The CDR3 loop reads CASSRGQGAEKLFF. For the CDR3, the DNA is TGTGCCAGCTCCCGCGGCCAGGGCGCTGAAAAACTGTTTTTT.

CDR3: CASSLAARETLHF. The CDR3 coding sequence is TGTGCCAGCAGCTTAGCAGCCCGCGAGACACTCCACTTT. V is TRBV7-2 and J is TRBJ1-6, with no clear D. CDR3 size: 13 residues. Between the trimmed V and J ends, which lost 0 bases and 16 bases, there was a span of 13 bases. Germline lookup yields CDR1 SGHTA and CDR2 FQGNSA.

This clone was counted between two and nine times. The genes are TRBV5-1 and TRBJ2-2; D might be TRBD1 (5 bases). Trimming stripped 6 bases from V and 5 bases from J, with 14 bases between. Germline lookup yields CDR1 SGHRS and CDR2 YFSETQ. The CDR3 consists of 14 residues. Here the CDR3 DNA reads TGCGCCAGCACCAACACAGGCGAAACCGGGGAGCTGTTTTTT. Translated: CASTNTGETGELFF.

CDR3 DNA: TGTGCCAGCAGCCATCCCCCCGGGACTAGCGGGAGCGGTGAGACCCAGTACTTC. It encodes CASSHPPGTSGSGETQYF. The chain links TRBV4-2 to TRBJ2-5; TRBD2 matches 14 bases. This CDR3 is 18 amino acids long. The trim removed 3 bases at V and 5 bases at J, leaving 11 bases unmatched. Germline CDR1 LGHNA, CDR2 YNFKEQ.

This clone was seen a few times. This chain uses TRBV18 with TRBJ1-3; unclear D gene. The CDR3 extends over 16 amino acids. V was pared by 0 bases and J by 0 bases, with 9 bases between. CDR1 is KGHSH and CDR2 is LQKENI in the germline V gene. Written as DNA, the CDR3 is TGTGCCAGCTCACCACCGTCGGGGTACTCTGGAAACACCATATATTTT. It encodes CASSPPSGYSGNTIYF.

This clone appeared a few times. V is TRBV5-4 and J is TRBJ2-2; 10 bases line up with TRBD2. With V trimmed by 5 bases and J by 6 bases, 10 bases remained unmatched. The CDR3 loop spans 16 amino acids. CDR1 is SGHNT, CDR2 YYREEE, per germline (reference sequence). The CDR3 region is CASRGRSGRNPGELFF. The CDR3 DNA reads as TGTGCCAGCAGGGGGCGTAGCGGGAGGAATCCCGGGGAGCTGTTTTTT.

In its sample, this clone was seen a few times. The V and J genes are TRBV19 and TRBJ2-7; the match to TRBD1 covers 11 bases. The CDR3 is 13 residues long. Losses at the gene ends were 7 bases for V and 6 bases for J; bases not matched to a gene: 5. Germline V gene data show CDR1 as LNHDA and CDR2 as SQIVND (reference sequence). For the CDR3, the DNA is TGTGCCAGTATGGGACAGGGGGTACGCGAGCAGTACTTC. Translated: CASMGQGVREQYF.

This clone has just a few counts. V usage is TRBV5-4 and J usage is TRBJ1-2; a possible D gene is TRBD1 (6 bases). Trimming cost V 0 bases and J 6 bases, with 12 bases left between them. This CDR3 comprises 14 residues. In germline, CDR1 is SGHNT, CDR2 YYREEE (reference sequence). The DNA for the CDR3 is TGTGCCAGCAGCTTGGAGACAGGCTTCAATGGCTACACCTTC. The encoded protein is CASSLETGFNGYTF.

This clone has only one observation. The chain carries TRBV7-8 and TRBJ2-2; D gene ambiguous. Germline V gene data show CDR1 as SGHVS and CDR2 as FQNEAQ. CDR3 length: 12 amino acids. V lost 7 bases to trimming and J lost 4 bases, with 7 bases between them. The CDR3 here is CASTTITGELFF. The CDR3 region has the DNA TGTGCCAGCACCACTATCACCGGGGAGCTGTTTTTT.

V usage is TRBV7-8 and J usage is TRBJ2-1; possibly TRBD1 for D (6 bases). Trimming took 5 bases from V and 8 from J, leaving 22 bases between them. Germline values: CDR1 SGHVS, CDR2 FQNEAQ. The CDR3 covers 16 residues. This CDR3 is CASSPVRTVLGDEQFF. The CDR3 DNA is TGTGCCAGCAGCCCAGTTAGGACAGTCCTTGGCGATGAGCAGTTCTTC.

The chain couples TRBV6-1 to TRBJ2-3; possibly TRBD1 for D (6 bases). The CDR3 totals 15 residues. Trimming stripped 2 bases from V and 5 bases from J, with 14 bases between. Germline-derived CDR1 and CDR2 are MNHNS and SASEGT. In DNA, the CDR3 is TGTGCCAGCAGTGAAAGTAGAACAGGGATAGATACGCAGTATTTT. This gives the protein CASSESRTGIDTQYF.

As DNA, the CDR3 is TGTGCCAGCAGCTTAGACCAGGGTGATGGCTACACCTTC. Encoded protein: CASSLDQGDGYTF. The chain carries TRBV7-9 and TRBJ1-2; D is perhaps TRBD1 (5 bases). Trimming stripped 1 base from V and 6 bases from J, with 9 bases between. The V gene's germline CDR1 is SEHNR and CDR2 FQNEAQ (reference sequence). There are 13 residues in the CDR3.

The CDR3: CASSYAGGPNEKLFF. DNA of the CDR3: TGTGCCAGCAGCTATGCAGGGGGCCCTAATGAAAAACTGTTTTTT. V and J are TRBV11-2 and TRBJ1-4; 8 nucleotides line up with TRBD1. The V segment lost 4 bases and the J segment 3 bases; nucleotides outside the gene matches: 4. The CDR3 extends over 15 amino acids. Germline CDR1 SGHAT, CDR2 FQNNGV.